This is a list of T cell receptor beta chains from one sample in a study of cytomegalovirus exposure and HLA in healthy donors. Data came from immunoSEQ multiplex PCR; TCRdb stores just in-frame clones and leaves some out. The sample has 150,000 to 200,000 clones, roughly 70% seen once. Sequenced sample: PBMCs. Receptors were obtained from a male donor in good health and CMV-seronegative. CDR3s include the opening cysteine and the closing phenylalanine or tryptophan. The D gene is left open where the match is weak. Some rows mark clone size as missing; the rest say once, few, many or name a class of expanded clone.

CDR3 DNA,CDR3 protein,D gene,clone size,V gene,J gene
TGTGCCAGCAGCCAAGAGGTAGCGGGGGGGCGGAATGAGCAGTTCTTC,CASSQEVAGGRNEQFF,TRBD2,few,TRBV4-2,TRBJ2-1
TGTGCCAGTAGTATTAACCCGGACAGGGGAATGGGTTCACCCCTCCACTTT,CASSINPDRGMGSPLHF,TRBD1,.,TRBV19,TRBJ1-6
TGCAGCGCTTCAGGGGCTGGAAACACCATATATTTT,CSASGAGNTIYF,.,.,TRBV29-1,TRBJ1-3
TGTGCCAGCTCACCAACCCACCCAGATTCACCCCTCCACTTT,CASSPTHPDSPLHF,.,.,TRBV18,TRBJ1-6
TGTGCCAGTAAGGTTCGGGGACAGGGATTCTATGGCTACACCTTC,CASKVRGQGFYGYTF,TRBD1,.,TRBV19,TRBJ1-2
TGTGCCAGCAGTTTGACAGGGAAGGTGAACACTGAAGCTTTCTTT,CASSLTGKVNTEAFF,TRBD1,.,TRBV6-5,TRBJ1-1
TGTGCCAGCAGTTTAATGGGCAGGCCTACCGGGGAGCTGTTTTTT,CASSLMGRPTGELFF,.,few,TRBV28,TRBJ2-2
TGTGCCAGCAAACCTCTATATCGAAATCAGCCCCAGCATTTT,CASKPLYRNQPQHF,.,.,TRBV28,TRBJ1-5
TGTGCCAGCAGCTCTACAGATTTCAGCTCCTACAATGAGCAGTTCTTC,CASSSTDFSSYNEQFF,.,.,TRBV5-6,TRBJ2-1
TGTGCCAGCAGTCCTATCGGGACAGGGCCCGGTGGCAATCAGCCCCGGCATTTT,CASSPIGTGPGGNQPRHF,TRBD1,.,TRBV28,TRBJ1-5
TGTGCCAGCAGTGGACATAATCAGCCCCAGCATTTT,CASSGHNQPQHF,.,.,TRBV28,TRBJ1-5
TGTGCCAGCAGTTACGGCAACACATGGAATTCACCCCTCCACTTT,CASSYGNTWNSPLHF,.,few,TRBV6-5,TRBJ1-6
TGTGCCAGCAGTTACGGACAGGGAAACTACGAGCAGTACTTC,CASSYGQGNYEQYF,TRBD1,.,TRBV27,TRBJ2-7
TGCGCCAGCAGCCACGGGACAGTTACTCTCTCTGGAAACACCATATATTTT,CASSHGTVTLSGNTIYF,TRBD1,.,TRBV5-1,TRBJ1-3
TGTGCCAGCAGTGAAACAAATGGAAACACCATATATTTT,CASSETNGNTIYF,.,once,TRBV6-1,TRBJ1-3
TGTGCCAGCAGTGAAGGTCCGGACAGGGACTCCTACGAGCAGTACTTC,CASSEGPDRDSYEQYF,TRBD1,.,TRBV6-1,TRBJ2-7
TGTGCCAGCAGCACGCGTAGACTAGCGGGCCCTGATACGCAGTATTTT,CASSTRRLAGPDTQYF,TRBD2,.,TRBV7-2,TRBJ2-3
TGTGCCAGTAGTAGAGGACTAGCGGGAGGGCCTTCCCACGAGCAGTACTTC,CASSRGLAGGPSHEQYF,TRBD2,.,TRBV19,TRBJ2-7
TGTGCCAGCAGCTTAGGACTAGCGGGCAACAATGAGCAGTTCTTC,CASSLGLAGNNEQFF,TRBD2,few,TRBV7-2,TRBJ2-1
TGTGCCAGCAGCTCGTTCACGGGACAGAACACTGAAGCTTTCTTT,CASSSFTGQNTEAFF,.,.,TRBV7-2,TRBJ1-1
TGCAGCGTAGCGGACGGAGCATACGAGCAGTACTTC,CSVADGAYEQYF,.,.,TRBV29-1,TRBJ2-7
TGCAGCGTTGCGGTCAGGGGAAGAGAGCAGTACTTC,CSVAVRGREQYF,.,.,TRBV29-1,TRBJ2-7
TGTGCCAGCAGTTCCGGACTAGTCTACGAGCAGTACTTC,CASSSGLVYEQYF,TRBD2,few,TRBV27,TRBJ2-7
TGCGCCAGCAGCCGAAGCCGGACAGGGCGGAACACCGGGGAGCTGTTTTTT,CASSRSRTGRNTGELFF,TRBD1,.,TRBV4-3,TRBJ2-2
TGTGCCAGCAGCCTATCGACAGGGAACACTGAAGCTTTCTTT,CASSLSTGNTEAFF,.,.,TRBV11-3,TRBJ1-1
TGCGCCAGCAGCAGCCGGGACAGGGACAACATTCAGTACTTC,CASSSRDRDNIQYF,TRBD1,.,TRBV5-1,TRBJ2-4
TGTGCCTGGAGTGTCGGCGGCAGCACAGATACGCAGTATTTT,CAWSVGGSTDTQYF,.,once,TRBV30,TRBJ2-3
TGCGCCAGCAGCCGTAATACGGGAGTGGGAGAGACCCAGTACTTC,CASSRNTGVGETQYF,.,few,TRBV5-1,TRBJ2-5
TGTGCCAGCAGCTTTCTTAGTGCGGAACTGCAGTATTTT,CASSFLSAELQYF,.,few,TRBV5-8,TRBJ2-3
TGTGCCTGGAGTCTCGAGACAGCCTACAATGAGCAGTTCTTC,CAWSLETAYNEQFF,.,.,TRBV30,TRBJ2-1
TGCAGCGTTGCGACAGGGGTGGACAACGAGCAGTACTTC,CSVATGVDNEQYF,TRBD1,.,TRBV29-1,TRBJ2-7
TGTGCCAGCAGCTTAGAGGTTGCCGCACCCCTAGCGAGCTACGAGCAGTACTTC,CASSLEVAAPLASYEQYF,.,.,TRBV11-2,TRBJ2-7
TGCGCCAGCAGCTTCTTGAGCCGGGGGGGTTCCTACAATGAGCAGTTCTTC,CASSFLSRGGSYNEQFF,TRBD2,.,TRBV4-1,TRBJ2-1
TGTGCCAGCAGTTCGGCGACTAGCAGCTCCTACAATGAGCAGTTCTTC,CASSSATSSSYNEQFF,TRBD2,.,TRBV28,TRBJ2-1
TGCGCCAGCAGCCAAGATCCGGGACAGCCGAGGACTGAAGCTTTCTTT,CASSQDPGQPRTEAFF,TRBD1,.,TRBV4-3,TRBJ1-1
TGTGCCAGCTCATACCAGGGGAACACTGAAGCTTTCTTT,CASSYQGNTEAFF,.,few,TRBV18,TRBJ1-1
TGTGCCAGCAGCCAAGAGGCAGGGCAGAATCAGCCCCAGCATTTT,CASSQEAGQNQPQHF,.,.,TRBV4-2,TRBJ1-5
TGCGCCAGCAGCCAAGACCGGGACAGGGCCTACGAGCAGTACTTC,CASSQDRDRAYEQYF,TRBD1,.,TRBV4-1,TRBJ2-7
TGTGCCAGCAGTGAAGTTTACAGACCCAACACTGAAGCTTTCTTT,CASSEVYRPNTEAFF,.,.,TRBV2,TRBJ1-1
TGTGCCAGCAGCCCCGCACAGGGGCGACAAGCTTTCTTT,CASSPAQGRQAFF,TRBD1,once,TRBV28,TRBJ1-1
TGTGCCAGCAGTTCTCCCTACTCCGACCAGTACTTC,CASSSPYSDQYF,.,.,TRBV6-6,TRBJ2-5
TGTGCCAGCAGCTTTCGGGCTGGACTAGCAATACAAGAGACCCAGTACTTC,CASSFRAGLAIQETQYF,TRBD2,.,TRBV5-4,TRBJ2-5
TGTGCCAGTAGTCTAGGGACAACTACTGAAGCTTTCTTT,CASSLGTTTEAFF,.,once,TRBV19,TRBJ1-1
TGTGCCAGCAAGAGCGGGGGGGCCTATTCCGGGGAGCTGTTTTTT,CASKSGGAYSGELFF,TRBD2,.,TRBV2,TRBJ2-2
TGTGCCAGTAAGGACCGGGGCTCCTACAATGAGCAGTTCTTC,CASKDRGSYNEQFF,.,.,TRBV19,TRBJ2-1
TGTGCCAGCAGCTCGGGGGTAGCGGGGGGGAGGGAGACCCAGTACTTC,CASSSGVAGGRETQYF,TRBD2,.,TRBV7-2,TRBJ2-5
TGTGCCAGCAGTTACTCAACGGGAGGAGCCTACGAGCAGTACTTC,CASSYSTGGAYEQYF,TRBD2,few,TRBV6-5,TRBJ2-7
TGTGCCAGTAGCGCTTCCCCCCAGGGCATTAACTATGGCTACACCTTC,CASSASPQGINYGYTF,.,.,TRBV19,TRBJ1-2
TGTGCCAGTAGTATAGAGAGACTTCAGCCCCAGCATTTT,CASSIERLQPQHF,.,few,TRBV19,TRBJ1-5
TGTGCCAGCAGCTCTTCCTCGGGGGGGCGCTCCTACGAGCAGTACTTC,CASSSSSGGRSYEQYF,TRBD2,.,TRBV7-2,TRBJ2-7
TGTGCCAGTAGTATAGATGCGACAGGGAGTCAGCCCCAGCATTTT,CASSIDATGSQPQHF,TRBD1,.,TRBV19,TRBJ1-5
TGTGCCAGCAGCTTAAGAGAGGGTAGCTCCTACGAGCAGTACTTC,CASSLREGSSYEQYF,.,.,TRBV7-3,TRBJ2-7
TGTGCCAGTACCCGGACAGGGGCGAACACCGGGGAGCTGTTTTTT,CASTRTGANTGELFF,TRBD1,.,TRBV19,TRBJ2-2
TGTGCCAGCAGCCTGGACAGGGTTATCTATGAGCAGTACTTC,CASSLDRVIYEQYF,TRBD1,.,TRBV28,TRBJ2-7
TGCGCCAGCAGCCACGGGACAGGGAGCGATGGCTACACCTTC,CASSHGTGSDGYTF,TRBD1,.,TRBV4-1,TRBJ1-2
TGTGCCAGTAGCCTGACAGGGGGCGGCGGGGAGCTGTTTTTT,CASSLTGGGGELFF,TRBD1,.,TRBV19,TRBJ2-2
TGCAGCGGTATCCATCCGGCGGGAAGATACAATGAGCAGTTCTTC,CSGIHPAGRYNEQFF,.,.,TRBV29-1,TRBJ2-1
TGTGCCAGCAGCTTAGCGAGTTCAGGGGGCTACGAGCAGTACTTC,CASSLASSGGYEQYF,TRBD1,.,TRBV7-2,TRBJ2-7
TGTGCCAGCTCACCAGGCGGGCTTAATTCACCCCTCCACTTT,CASSPGGLNSPLHF,.,.,TRBV18,TRBJ1-6